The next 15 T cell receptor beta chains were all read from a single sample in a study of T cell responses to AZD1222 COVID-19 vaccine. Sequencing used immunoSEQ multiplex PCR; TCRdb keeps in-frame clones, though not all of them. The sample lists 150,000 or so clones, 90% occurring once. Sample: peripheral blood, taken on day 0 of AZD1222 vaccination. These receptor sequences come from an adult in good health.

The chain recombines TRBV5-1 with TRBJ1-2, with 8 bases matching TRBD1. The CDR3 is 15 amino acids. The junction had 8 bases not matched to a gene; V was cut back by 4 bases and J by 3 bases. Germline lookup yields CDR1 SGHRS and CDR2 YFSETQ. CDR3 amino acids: CASSPRQGLDYGYTF. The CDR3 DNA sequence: TGCGCCAGCAGCCCGCGACAGGGGCTTGACTATGGCTACACCTTC. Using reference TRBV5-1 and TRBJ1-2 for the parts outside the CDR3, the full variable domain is KAGVTQTPRYLIKTRGQQVTLSCSPISGHRSVSWYQQTPGQGLQFLFEYFSETQRNKGNFPGRFSGRQFSNSRSEMNVSTLELGDSALYLCASSPRQGLDYGYTFGSGTRLTVV.

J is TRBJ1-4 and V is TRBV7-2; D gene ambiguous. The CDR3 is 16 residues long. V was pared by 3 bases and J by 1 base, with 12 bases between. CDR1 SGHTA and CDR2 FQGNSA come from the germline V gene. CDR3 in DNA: TGTGCCAGCAGCTTTCGAGGACGTTTAACTAATGAAAAACTGTTTTTT. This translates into CASSFRGRLTNEKLFF.

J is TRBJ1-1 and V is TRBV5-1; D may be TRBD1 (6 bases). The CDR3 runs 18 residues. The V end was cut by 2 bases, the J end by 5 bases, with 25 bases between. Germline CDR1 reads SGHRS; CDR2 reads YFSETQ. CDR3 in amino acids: CASSLTRGSMWMGTEAFF. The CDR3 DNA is TGCGCCAGCAGCTTAACCAGGGGATCTATGTGGATGGGTACTGAAGCTTTCTTT.

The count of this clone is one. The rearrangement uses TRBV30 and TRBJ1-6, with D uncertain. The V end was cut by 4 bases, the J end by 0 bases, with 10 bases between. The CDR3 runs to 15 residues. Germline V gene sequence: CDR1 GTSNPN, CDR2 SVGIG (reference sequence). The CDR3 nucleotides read TGTGCCTGGATTGGGGAGAGCTCCTATAATTCACCCCTCCACTTT. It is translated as CAWIGESSYNSPLHF.

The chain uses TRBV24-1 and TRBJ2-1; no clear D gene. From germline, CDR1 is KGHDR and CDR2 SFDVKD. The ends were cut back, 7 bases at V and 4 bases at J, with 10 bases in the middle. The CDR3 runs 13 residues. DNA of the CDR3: TGTGCCACCAGGGCAGAACCTTACAATGAGCAGTTCTTC. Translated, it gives CATRAEPYNEQFF.

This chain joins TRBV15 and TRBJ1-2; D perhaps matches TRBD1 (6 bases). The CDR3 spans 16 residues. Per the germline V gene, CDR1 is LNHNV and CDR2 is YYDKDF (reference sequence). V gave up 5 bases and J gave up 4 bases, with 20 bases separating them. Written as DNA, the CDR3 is TGTGCCACCAGCCTCCCAGGGGAACAGGGCCGCTATGGCTACACCTTC. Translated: CATSLPGEQGRYGYTF.

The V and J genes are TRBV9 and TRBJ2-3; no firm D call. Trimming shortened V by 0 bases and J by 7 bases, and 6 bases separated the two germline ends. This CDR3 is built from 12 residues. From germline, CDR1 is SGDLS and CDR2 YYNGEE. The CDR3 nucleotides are TGTGCCAGCAGCGTAGAAAGGCATACGCAGTATTTT. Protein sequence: CASSVERHTQYF.

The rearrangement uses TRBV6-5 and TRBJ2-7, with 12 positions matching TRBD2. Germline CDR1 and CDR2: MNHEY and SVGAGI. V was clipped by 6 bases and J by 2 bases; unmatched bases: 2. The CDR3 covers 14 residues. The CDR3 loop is CASSRTSGTYEQYF. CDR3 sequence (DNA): TGTGCCAGCAGCCGGACTAGCGGGACCTACGAGCAGTACTTC.

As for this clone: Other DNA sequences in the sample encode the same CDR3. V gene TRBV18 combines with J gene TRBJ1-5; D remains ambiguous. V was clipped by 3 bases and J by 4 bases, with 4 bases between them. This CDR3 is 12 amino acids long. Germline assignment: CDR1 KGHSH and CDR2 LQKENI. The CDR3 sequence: CASSPPNQPQHF. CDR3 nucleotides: TGTGCCAGCTCACCCCCTAATCAGCCCCAGCATTTT.

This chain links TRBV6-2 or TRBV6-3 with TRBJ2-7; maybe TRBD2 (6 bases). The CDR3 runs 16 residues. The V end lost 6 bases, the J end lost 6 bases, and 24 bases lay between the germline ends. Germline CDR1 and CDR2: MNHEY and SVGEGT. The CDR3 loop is CASSLTWTKKDPEQYF. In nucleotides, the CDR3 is TGTGCCAGCAGCCTAACCTGGACTAAGAAGGACCCCGAGCAGTACTTC.

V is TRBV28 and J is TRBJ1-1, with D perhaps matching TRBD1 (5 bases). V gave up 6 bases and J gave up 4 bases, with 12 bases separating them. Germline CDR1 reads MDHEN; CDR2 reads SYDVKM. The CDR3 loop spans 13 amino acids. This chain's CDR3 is CASRTGTLTEAFF. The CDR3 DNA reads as TGTGCCAGCAGAACCGGGACGCTCACTGAAGCTTTCTTT.

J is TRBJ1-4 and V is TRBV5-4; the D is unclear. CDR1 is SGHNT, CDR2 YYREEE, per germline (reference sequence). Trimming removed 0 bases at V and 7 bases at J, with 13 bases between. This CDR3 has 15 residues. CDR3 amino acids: CASSLAERRSEKLFF. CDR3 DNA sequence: TGTGCCAGCAGCTTGGCGGAAAGGAGGTCTGAAAAACTGTTTTTT.

The CDR3 DNA reads TGTGCCATCAGTGAGTCGATAGGAGCCTATGGCTACACCTTC. Its translation: CAISESIGAYGYTF. V gene TRBV10-3 combines with J gene TRBJ1-2; D uncertain. The CDR3 has 14 amino acids. The V gene lost 0 bases and the J gene lost 4 bases, with 9 bases spanning the gap. Looked up from germline, CDR1 is ENHRY and CDR2 is SYGVKD.

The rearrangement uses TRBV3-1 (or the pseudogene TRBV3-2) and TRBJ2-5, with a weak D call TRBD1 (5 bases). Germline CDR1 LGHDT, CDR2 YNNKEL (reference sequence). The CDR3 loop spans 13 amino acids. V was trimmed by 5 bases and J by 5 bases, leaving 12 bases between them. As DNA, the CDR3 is TGTGCCAGCAGCGTACCAGGGTGGGAGACCCAGTACTTC. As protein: CASSVPGWETQYF.

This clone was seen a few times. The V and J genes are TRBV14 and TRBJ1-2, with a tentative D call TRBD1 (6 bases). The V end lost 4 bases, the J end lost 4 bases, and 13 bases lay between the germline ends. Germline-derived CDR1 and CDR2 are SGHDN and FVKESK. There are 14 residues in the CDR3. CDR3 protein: CASSPGQNLYGYTF. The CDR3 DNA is TGTGCCAGCAGCCCTGGACAGAACCTCTATGGCTACACCTTC.